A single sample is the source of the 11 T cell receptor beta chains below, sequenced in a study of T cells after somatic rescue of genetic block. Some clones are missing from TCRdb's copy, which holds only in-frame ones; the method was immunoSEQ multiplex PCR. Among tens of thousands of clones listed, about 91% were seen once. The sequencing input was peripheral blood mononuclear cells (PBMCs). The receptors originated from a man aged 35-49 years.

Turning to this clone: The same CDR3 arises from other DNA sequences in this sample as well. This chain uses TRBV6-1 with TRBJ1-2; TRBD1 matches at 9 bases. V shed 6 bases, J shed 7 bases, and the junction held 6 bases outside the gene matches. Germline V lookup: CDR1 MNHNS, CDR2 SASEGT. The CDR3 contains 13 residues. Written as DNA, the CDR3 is TGTGCCAGCAGCGAACAGGGGGCGCTTGGCTACACCTTC. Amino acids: CASSEQGALGYTF.

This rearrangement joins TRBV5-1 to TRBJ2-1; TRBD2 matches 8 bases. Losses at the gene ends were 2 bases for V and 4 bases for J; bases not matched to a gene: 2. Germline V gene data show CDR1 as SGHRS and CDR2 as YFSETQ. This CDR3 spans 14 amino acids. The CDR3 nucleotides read TGCGCCAGCAGCTTACTAGCGGCATACAATGAGCAGTTCTTC. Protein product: CASSLLAAYNEQFF.

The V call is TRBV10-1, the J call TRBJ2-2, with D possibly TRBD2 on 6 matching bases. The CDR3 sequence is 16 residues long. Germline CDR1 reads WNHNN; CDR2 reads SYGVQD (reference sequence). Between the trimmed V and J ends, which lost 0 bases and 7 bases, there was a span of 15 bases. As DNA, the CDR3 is TGCGCCAGCAGTGAGTCGTTCTATTCGGGGGTCGGGGAGCTGTTTTTT. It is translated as CASSESFYSGVGELFF.

In DNA, the CDR3 is TGTGCCAGCAGCTTGGCGGGCAGCGAGAGTGAAAAACTGTTTTTT. It encodes CASSLAGSESEKLFF. The rearrangement links TRBV7-9 to TRBJ1-4; unclear D gene. The CDR3 covers 15 residues. Trimming cost V 3 bases and J 7 bases, with 15 bases left between them. Germline assignment: CDR1 SEHNR and CDR2 FQNEAQ (reference sequence).

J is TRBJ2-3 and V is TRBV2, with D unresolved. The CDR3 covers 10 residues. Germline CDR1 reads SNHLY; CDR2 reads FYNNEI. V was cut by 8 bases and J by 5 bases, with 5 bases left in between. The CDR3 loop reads CASGQDTQYF. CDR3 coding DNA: TGTGCCAGCGGCCAAGATACGCAGTATTTT.

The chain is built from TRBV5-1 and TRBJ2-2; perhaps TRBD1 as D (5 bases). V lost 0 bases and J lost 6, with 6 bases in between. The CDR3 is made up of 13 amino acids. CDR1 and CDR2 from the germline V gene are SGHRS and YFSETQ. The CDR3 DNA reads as TGCGCCAGCAGCTTGGGACAGCCCGGGGAGCTGTTTTTT. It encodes CASSLGQPGELFF.

In DNA form, the CDR3 reads TGTGCCAGCAGCTTTCTTCCGGGGCCGAGCTCCTACGAGCAGTACTTC. Translation gives CASSFLPGPSSYEQYF. The chain combines TRBV7-8 with TRBJ2-7; D is perhaps TRBD1 or TRBD2 (5 bases each). Germline CDR1 SGHVS, CDR2 FQNEAQ. CDR3 length: 16 amino acids. The germline V and J ends were trimmed by 3 bases and 0 bases, with 15 bases remaining between them.

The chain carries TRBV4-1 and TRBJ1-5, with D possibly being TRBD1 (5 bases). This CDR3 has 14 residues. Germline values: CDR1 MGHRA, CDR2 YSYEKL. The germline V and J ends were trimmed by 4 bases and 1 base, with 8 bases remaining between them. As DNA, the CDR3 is TGCGCCAGCAGCCGTTGGGGGAGCAATCAGCCCCAGCATTTT. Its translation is CASSRWGSNQPQHF.

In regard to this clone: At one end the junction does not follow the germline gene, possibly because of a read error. The CDR3 DNA sequence: TGTGCCAGCAGCTTGTCCCGGTCCACTTTTGACTTC. It specifies CASSLSRSTFDF. The chain combines TRBV5-4 with TRBJ2-5; the D is unclear. Germline V gene data show CDR1 as SGHNT and CDR2 as YYREEE (reference sequence). This CDR3 is built from 12 residues.

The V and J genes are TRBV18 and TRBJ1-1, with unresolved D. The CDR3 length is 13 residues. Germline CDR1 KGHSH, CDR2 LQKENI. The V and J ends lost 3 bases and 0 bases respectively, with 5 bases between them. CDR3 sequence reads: CASSPSMNTEAFF. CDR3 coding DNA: TGTGCCAGCTCACCGTCCATGAACACTGAAGCTTTCTTT.

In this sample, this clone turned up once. The CDR3 DNA is TGCGCCAGCAGCTCACAGGGGGTCGGAAACACCATATATTTT. Its translation: CASSSQGVGNTIYF. This chain joins TRBV5-1 and TRBJ1-3, with 8 bases identical to TRBD1. Germline CDR1 SGHRS, CDR2 YFSETQ. The V gene end was trimmed by 3 bases and the J gene end by 4 bases; junction bases not matched to a gene: 3. This CDR3 contains 14 residues.